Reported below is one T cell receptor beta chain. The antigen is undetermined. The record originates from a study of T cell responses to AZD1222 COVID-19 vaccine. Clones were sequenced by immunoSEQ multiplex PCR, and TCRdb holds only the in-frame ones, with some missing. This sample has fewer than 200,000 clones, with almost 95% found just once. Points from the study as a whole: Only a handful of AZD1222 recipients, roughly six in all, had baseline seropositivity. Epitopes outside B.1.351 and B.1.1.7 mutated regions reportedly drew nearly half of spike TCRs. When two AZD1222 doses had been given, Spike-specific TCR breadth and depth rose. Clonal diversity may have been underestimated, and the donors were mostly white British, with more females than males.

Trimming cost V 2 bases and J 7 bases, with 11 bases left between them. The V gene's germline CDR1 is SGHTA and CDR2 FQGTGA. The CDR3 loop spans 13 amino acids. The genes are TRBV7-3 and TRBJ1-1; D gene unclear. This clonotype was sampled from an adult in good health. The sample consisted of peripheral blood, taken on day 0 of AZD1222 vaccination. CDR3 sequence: CASSLQENLEAFF. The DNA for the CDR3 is TGTGCCAGCAGCTTACAAGAGAACCTTGAAGCTTTCTTT.